A selection of T cell receptor beta chains follows, all from one sample in a study of cytomegalovirus exposure and HLA in healthy donors. Profiling relied on immunoSEQ multiplex PCR, and the TCRdb table lists in-frame clones only, not all of them. Among 100,000 to 150,000 clones listed, about 79% were seen once. The sample taken for sequencing was PBMCs. These receptors all come from a woman in her 50s in good health and CMV-seronegative. The CDR3 runs from the conserved cysteine through the conserved F or W. The order of the fields is J gene, clone size, V gene, CDR3 protein. Part of the rows lack a size; the others show once, few, many or a class for expanded clones.

J gene: TRBJ2-1
clone size: NA
V gene: TRBV27
CDR3 protein: CASSYGPGLAGRNERFF

J gene: TRBJ2-5
clone size: few
V gene: TRBV10-3
CDR3 protein: CAISNRGRQETQYF

J gene: TRBJ2-3
clone size: NA
V gene: TRBV18
CDR3 protein: CASSPSRPDTQYF

J gene: TRBJ2-1
clone size: few
V gene: TRBV7-8
CDR3 protein: CASTLSGQPYNEQFF

J gene: TRBJ1-4
clone size: NA
V gene: TRBV30
CDR3 protein: CAWSVLDEKLFF

J gene: TRBJ2-7
clone size: NA
V gene: TRBV6-5
CDR3 protein: CASTQAGLREQYF

J gene: TRBJ1-1
clone size: few
V gene: TRBV6-9
CDR3 protein: CASNTGNTEAFF

J gene: TRBJ2-2
clone size: NA
V gene: TRBV7-9
CDR3 protein: CASSSGGSLNTGELFF

J gene: TRBJ2-7
clone size: NA
V gene: TRBV10-3
CDR3 protein: CAISESTGSYEQYF

J gene: TRBJ2-2
clone size: NA
V gene: TRBV30
CDR3 protein: CAWSVQQINTGELFF

J gene: TRBJ2-1
clone size: NA
V gene: TRBV7-9
CDR3 protein: CASSSQTSGSSNEQFF

J gene: TRBJ2-1
clone size: NA
V gene: TRBV4-1
CDR3 protein: CASSQRTGIHYNEQFF

J gene: TRBJ2-7
clone size: NA
V gene: TRBV5-1
CDR3 protein: CASSLSGNYEQYF

J gene: TRBJ2-3
clone size: NA
V gene: TRBV28
CDR3 protein: CASSSGDIRTDTQYF

J gene: NA
clone size: NA
V gene: TRBV2
CDR3 protein: CASSNRDSASPYEQYF

J gene: TRBJ2-1
clone size: NA
V gene: TRBV7-2
CDR3 protein: CASSLVGGLAGNNEQFF

J gene: TRBJ2-1
clone size: once
V gene: TRBV28
CDR3 protein: CASSVAGEIRNEQFF

J gene: NA
clone size: once
V gene: TRBV15
CDR3 protein: CATSRGLQGSDEQYF